This TCR beta chain was captured in a study of blood T cell repertoires in COVID-19. The CDR3 contains 15 residues. V gave up 5 bases and J gave up 4 bases, with 15 bases separating them. CDR1 MDHEN and CDR2 SYDVKM come from the germline V gene. Data came from immunoSEQ multiplex PCR; TCRdb stores just in-frame clones and leaves some out. The sample records 200,000 or so clones, more than 80% being singletons. The sequence was collected from an elderly woman with COVID-19, enrolled during active disease. The sequencing sample was made of peripheral blood. The V gene is TRBV28, the J gene TRBJ1-3; unclear D gene. This CDR3 is CASSRTYTLGNTIYF. In DNA, the CDR3 is TGTGCCAGCAGTAGGACTTATACTCTGGGAAACACCATATATTTT.